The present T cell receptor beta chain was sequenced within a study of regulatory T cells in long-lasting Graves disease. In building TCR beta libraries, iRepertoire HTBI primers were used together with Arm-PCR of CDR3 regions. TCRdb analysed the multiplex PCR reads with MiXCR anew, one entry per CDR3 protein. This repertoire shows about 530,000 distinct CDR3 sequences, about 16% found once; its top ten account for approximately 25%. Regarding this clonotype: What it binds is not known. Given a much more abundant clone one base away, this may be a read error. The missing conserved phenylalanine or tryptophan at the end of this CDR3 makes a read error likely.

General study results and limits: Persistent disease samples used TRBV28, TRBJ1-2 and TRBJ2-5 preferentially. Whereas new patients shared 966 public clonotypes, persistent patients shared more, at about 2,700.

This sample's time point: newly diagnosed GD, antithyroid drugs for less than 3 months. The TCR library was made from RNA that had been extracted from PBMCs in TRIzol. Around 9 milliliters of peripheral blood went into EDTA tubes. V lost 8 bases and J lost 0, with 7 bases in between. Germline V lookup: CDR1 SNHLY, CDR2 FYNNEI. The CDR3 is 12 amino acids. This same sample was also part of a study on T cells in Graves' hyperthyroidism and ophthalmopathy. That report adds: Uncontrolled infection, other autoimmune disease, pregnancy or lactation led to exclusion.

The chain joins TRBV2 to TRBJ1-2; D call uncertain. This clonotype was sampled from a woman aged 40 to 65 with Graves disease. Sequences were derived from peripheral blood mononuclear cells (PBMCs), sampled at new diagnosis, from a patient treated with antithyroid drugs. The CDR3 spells CASETPNYGYTL. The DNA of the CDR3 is TGTGCCAGCGAAACCCCTAACTATGGCTACACCCTC.